This entry lists 6 T cell receptor beta chains sequenced from one sample in a study of T-cell memory formation after mild COVID-19. TCRdb processed the 5' RACE reads anew with MiXCR; each CDR3 protein has one entry. This sample has around 90,000 distinct CDR3 sequences, with about 16% found just once. Sequencing was carried out using PBMCs or a T cell subset sorted from them (not recorded which). These receptors came from a man between 18 and 29 years old who had mild COVID-19 (a few samples of this study predate the infection). Cell type and time point are not known.

The chain recombines TRBV25-1 with TRBJ1-1, with a possible D match to TRBD1 (6 bases). Germline V gives CDR1 MGHDK, CDR2 SYGVNS. Trimming pared 3 bases from V and 2 bases from J, leaving 13 bases between. The CDR3 has 15 amino acids. The CDR3 bases are TGTGCCAGCAGTGAGACAGGTTTAGAAAACACTGAAGCTTTCTTT. Translation gives CASSETGLENTEAFF.

The gene calls are TRBV6-2 or TRBV6-3 and TRBJ2-7; D is tentatively TRBD1 or TRBD2 (5 bases each). Trimming pared 6 bases from V and 2 bases from J, leaving 17 bases between. Germline V lookup: CDR1 MNHEY, CDR2 SVGEGT. The CDR3 is made up of 15 amino acids. The DNA for the CDR3 is TGTGCCAGCAGCCCCGGGACGACCGCGACCTACGAGCAGTACGTC. As protein: CASSPGTTATYEQYV.

A few counts support this clonotype. The V call is TRBV9, the J call TRBJ2-1; 7 bases match TRBD1. This CDR3 is built from 15 residues. V shed 0 bases and J 3 bases; nucleotides not matched to a gene: 3. CDR1 is SGDLS, CDR2 YYNGEE, per germline. Written as DNA, the CDR3 is TGTGCCAGCAGCGTAGAAGGGGGCCTCTACAATGAGCAGTTCTTC. Its translation: CASSVEGGLYNEQFF.

In its sample, this clonotype was seen many times. V is TRBV4-1 and J is TRBJ2-5; D perhaps matches TRBD2 (6 bases). With 5 bases removed from V and 4 bases from J, the gap between germline ends came to 14 bases. This CDR3 is 14 amino acids long. CDR1 and CDR2 (germline): MGHRA, YSYEKL. In nucleotides, the CDR3 is TGCGCCAGCAGCTGGAGGGGATTGGGAGAGACCCAGTACTTC. As protein: CASSWRGLGETQYF.

V is TRBV23-1 and J is TRBJ2-7, with a weak D call TRBD2 (6 bases). TRBV23-1 is marked as an open reading frame, function uncertain. The CDR3 has 14 amino acids. The ends were cut back, 9 bases at V and 0 bases at J, with 15 bases in the middle. The CDR3 DNA reads TGCGCCAGGGGGGAGGCGTCCTCCTCCTACGAGCAGTACGTC. Amino acid sequence: CARGEASSSYEQYV.

The rearrangement uses TRBV5-1 and TRBJ2-5, with unresolved D. Trimming took 3 bases from V and 3 from J, leaving 6 bases between them. This CDR3 has 12 amino acids. CDR1 SGHRS and CDR2 YFSETQ come from the germline V gene. The CDR3 is CASSYLEETQYF. CDR3 sequence (DNA): TGCGCCAGCAGCTACCTAGAAGAGACCCAGTACTTC. The full variable domain, in which reference TRBV5-1 and TRBJ2-5 provide the parts outside the CDR3, is KAGVTQTPRYLIKTRGQQVTLSCSPISGHRSVSWYQQTPGQGLQFLFEYFSETQRNKGNFPGRFSGRQFSNSRSEMNVSTLELGDSALYLCASSYLEETQYFGPGTRLLVL.